The sequence of this TCR beta chain was determined in a study of blood T cell repertoires in COVID-19. Turning to the study itself: COVID-19 samples collected from the United States, Italy and Spain covered acute and convalescent phases.

In terms of age and location, participants ranged from about 18 to 95 years and lived in about 25 US areas. Allocation to cohorts depended on clinical history reported by the participants. The method was immunoSEQ multiplex PCR; TCRdb's version includes in-frame clones alone and lacks a portion of them. The sample holds about 350,000 clones; about nine tenths are singletons and the top ten take approximately 1%. The germline V gene encodes CDR1 MNHEY and CDR2 SVGAGI. This CDR3 has 13 residues. V lost 7 bases, J lost 6 bases, and 8 bases stayed unmatched. This sequence was found in a woman aged 25 to 39 who had been exposed to COVID-19. The sequenced sample was PBMCs or T cells enriched from blood (not recorded which). The chain links TRBV6-5 to TRBJ2-7; the match to TRBD1 covers 8 bases. This chain's CDR3 is CASKDRAGIEQYF. The DNA of the CDR3 is TGTGCCAGCAAGGACAGGGCGGGAATCGAGCAGTACTTC.